Sequencing of this T cell receptor beta chain was carried out in a study of shared clonotypes between healthy human individuals. Study-level background: Plates per donor: three CD4 naive, three CD4 memory, two CD8 naive, one CD8 memory.

Repertoires were generated with immunoSEQ multiplex PCR, while TCRdb's copy carries only in-frame clones and drops some. Seen here are 780,000 or so clones, just under 75% observed once, and the top ten hold under 2%. CDR1 is MNHEY and CDR2 is SMNVEV in the germline V gene (reference sequence). The junction had 5 bases not matched to a gene; V was cut back by 6 bases and J by 3 bases. CDR3 size: 13 residues. V and J are TRBV27 and TRBJ2-7; 7 nucleotides agree with TRBD2. The specimen was memory CD4+ T cells sorted from blood. As for subset: CD45RA-negative fraction. This sequence originates from a woman between 25 and 40 years old in good health. The CDR3 coding sequence is TGTGCCAGCAGCCAATCGGGGGGCTACGAGCAGTACTTC. This codes for CASSQSGGYEQYF.